A selection of T cell receptor beta chains follows, all from one sample in a study of CD8+ T cells in alopecia areata. Clones were read by immunoSEQ multiplex PCR, and TCRdb kept only the in-frame ones, dropping some. The data show around 180,000 clones, around 60% seen once. Material: CD4+ T cells sorted from blood, obtained at week 49, from a patient treated with tofacitinib. Receptors were obtained from a human donor with alopecia areata. Both conserved end residues are part of each CDR3. The D gene is left open where the match is weak. Size is omitted from some rows. Given values are once, few, many or a class for expanded clones.

>TRBD1|-|TRBJ2-1|TRBV7-9
TGTGCCAGCAGCGACGGCACAGGGGAGAGCGATGAGCAGTTCTTC
CASSDGTGESDEQFF
>-|-|TRBJ1-2|TRBV29-1
TGCAGCGTCTCTTTCGGAGATGGCTACACCTTC
CSVSFGDGYTF
>TRBD1|-|TRBJ2-7|TRBV5-1
TGCGCCAGCAGCTCCTCGACAGGGGGCCTCGAGCAGTACTTC
CASSSSTGGLEQYF
>-|-|TRBJ2-1|TRBV25-1
TGTGCCAGCAGGGTCCTCGGTGAGCAGTTCTTC
CASRVLGEQFF
>-|-|TRBJ1-4|TRBV2
TGTGCCAGCAATGGCTTGGGAAATGAAAAACTGTTTTTT
CASNGLGNEKLFF
>TRBD1|-|TRBJ1-1|TRBV29-1
TGCAGCGTCAGGGGTATGGGACAGAAAGCTTTCTTT
CSVRGMGQKAFF
>TRBD1|-|TRBJ2-7|TRBV4-3
TGCGCCAGCAGCCAAGGGGAGACAGGGGGTATCCACGAGCAGTACTTC
CASSQGETGGIHEQYF
>-|-|TRBJ1-2|TRBV15
TGTGCCACCAGCAGCGTGAACAGGGCAGGAGGCTACACCTTC
CATSSVNRAGGYTF
>TRBD2|few|TRBJ2-3|TRBV5-4
TGTGCCAGCAGCTTGGGGGCTAGCGGGGAGATAGATACGCAGTATTTT
CASSLGASGEIDTQYF
>-|-|TRBJ2-5|TRBV10-1
TGCGCCAGCAGTCCATCCGGGTCCAGAGGAGAGACCCAGTACTTC
CASSPSGSRGETQYF
>-|-|TRBJ1-2|TRBV9
TGTGCCAGCAGCGTAGCTACAGGGACTATTACTAGCTACTATGGCTACACCTTC
CASSVATGTITSYYGYTF
>TRBD1|-|TRBJ1-1|TRBV6-5
TGTGCCAGCAGTTACCTAGGGACAGGGGAAGCTTTCTTT
CASSYLGTGEAFF
>-|few|TRBJ2-3|TRBV29-1
TGCAGCGTTGAAACAAGAGATACGCAGTATTTT
CSVETRDTQYF
>-|-|TRBJ2-3|TRBV29-1
TGCAGCGCACTCGGGGCAGCAGATACGCAGTATTTT
CSALGAADTQYF
>-|-|TRBJ1-6|TRBV5-6
TGTGCCAGCAGCTTGGCGGCAGCTACCAGGGCCCTCCACTTT
CASSLAAATRALHF
>TRBD2|-|TRBJ2-5|TRBV29-1
TGCAGCGTTGGGGGGACTAGTGGGGAGACCCAGTACTTC
CSVGGTSGETQYF
>-|-|TRBJ2-3|TRBV7-2
TGTGCCAGCAGCTTAAAGACCACAGATACGCAGTATTTT
CASSLKTTDTQYF
>-|-|TRBJ1-2|TRBV4-3
TGCGCCAGCAGCCAAGCCCTTCGCTCCGGCTACACCTTC
CASSQALRSGYTF
>-|-|TRBJ2-1|TRBV7-2
TGTGCCAGCAGACACTTATCCTACAATGAGCAGTTCTTC
CASRHLSYNEQFF
>-|-|TRBJ1-5|TRBV20-1
TGCAGTGCCCCGGACCAGCCCCAGCATTTT
CSAPDQPQHF
>-|-|TRBJ1-2|TRBV30
TGTGCTGTTGACCTGGGTGGCTACACCTTC
CAVDLGGYTF
>-|-|TRBJ1-2|TRBV7-2
TGTGCCAGCAGCTTAGATACCATGTATGGCTACACCTTC
CASSLDTMYGYTF
>-|-|TRBJ1-2|TRBV4-3
TGCGCCAGCAGCCGGCTGACCTTCGATGGCTACACCTTC
CASSRLTFDGYTF
>-|-|TRBJ2-1|TRBV27
TGTGCCAGCAGTTTTGAAGAGGGGAATGAGCAGTTCTTC
CASSFEEGNEQFF
>-|-|TRBJ2-5|TRBV29-1
TGCAGCGTTGATGGATGGGGGATCCAAGAGACCCAGTACTTC
CSVDGWGIQETQYF
>-|-|TRBJ1-1|TRBV30
TGTGCCTGGAGGGGGACACCCGGATGGACTGAAGCTTTCTTT
CAWRGTPGWTEAFF
>-|-|TRBJ1-6|TRBV28
TGTGCCACCGGTGGGGGAATGAATTCACCCCTCCACTTT
CATGGGMNSPLHF
>-|-|TRBJ2-1|TRBV4-3
TGCGCCAGCAGCCCCCGGGACGGGGACGAGCAGTTCTTC
CASSPRDGDEQFF